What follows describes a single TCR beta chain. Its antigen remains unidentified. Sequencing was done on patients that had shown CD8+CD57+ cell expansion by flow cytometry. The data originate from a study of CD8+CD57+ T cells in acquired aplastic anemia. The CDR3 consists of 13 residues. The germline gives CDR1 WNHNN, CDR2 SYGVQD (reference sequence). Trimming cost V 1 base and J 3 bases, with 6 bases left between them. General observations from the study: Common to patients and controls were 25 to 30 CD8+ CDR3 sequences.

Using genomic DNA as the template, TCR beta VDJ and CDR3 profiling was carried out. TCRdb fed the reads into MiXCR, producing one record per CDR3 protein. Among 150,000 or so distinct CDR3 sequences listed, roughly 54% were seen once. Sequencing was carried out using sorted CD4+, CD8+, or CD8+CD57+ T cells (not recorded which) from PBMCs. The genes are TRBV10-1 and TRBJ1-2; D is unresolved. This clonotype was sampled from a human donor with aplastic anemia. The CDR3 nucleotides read TGCGCCAGCAGTGAGTGGATAGACTATGGCTACACCTTC. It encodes CASSEWIDYGYTF.